The sample holds a few counts of the clone carrying this T cell receptor (beta chain). What it recognizes is unknown. The sample is drawn from a study of response to subunit inactivated influenza vaccine. From the RT-PCR reads, TCRdb called clonotypes with MiXCR, one entry per CDR3 protein. The sample yields about 700,000 distinct CDR3 sequences, 12% to 15% seen once. Study-wide findings and caveats: Each seasonal flu vaccination may recruit only limited new T cells, authors suggested.

Sequences were derived from PBMCs from blood, sampled around two weeks before vaccination. The clonotype originates from a man aged 50-59 years who received an inactivated influenza vaccine.

For the CDR3, the DNA is TGTGCCAGCAGCCCTTGGACAGGGGTGGAGACCCAGTACTTC. This encodes CASSPWTGVETQYF. The rearrangement links TRBV4-2 to TRBJ2-5, with TRBD1 identical over 9 bases. With V trimmed by 4 bases and J by 5 bases, 5 bases remained unmatched. The germline V gene has CDR1 LGHNA and CDR2 YNFKEQ. This CDR3 has 14 residues.